This entry concerns a single TCR beta chain. The CDR3 loop spans 18 amino acids. The germline V gene has CDR1 DFQATT and CDR2 SNEGSKA (reference sequence). The junction had 14 bases not matched to a gene; V was cut back by 1 base and J by 8 bases. The sample is drawn from a study of blood T cells in healthy people across ages. A J-beta primer mix and a sample-barcoded 5' primer were used in a second PCR of roughly 6 to 11 cycles. TCRdb fed the 5' RACE reads into MiXCR, producing one record per CDR3 protein. This table holds fewer than 1,200,000 distinct CDR3 sequences, approximately 25% found once. These sequences were also reported in another study, on T cells of mothers and their children.

Sample: blood. The clonotype comes from a girl aged 2-15 years in good health. The chain employs TRBV20-1 and TRBJ2-1; TRBD2 matches at 13 bases. The CDR3 DNA reads TGCAGTGCTAGAGGCTTTCAACGGACTAGCGGGAGTATGCATGAGCAGTTCTTC. This encodes CSARGFQRTSGSMHEQFF.